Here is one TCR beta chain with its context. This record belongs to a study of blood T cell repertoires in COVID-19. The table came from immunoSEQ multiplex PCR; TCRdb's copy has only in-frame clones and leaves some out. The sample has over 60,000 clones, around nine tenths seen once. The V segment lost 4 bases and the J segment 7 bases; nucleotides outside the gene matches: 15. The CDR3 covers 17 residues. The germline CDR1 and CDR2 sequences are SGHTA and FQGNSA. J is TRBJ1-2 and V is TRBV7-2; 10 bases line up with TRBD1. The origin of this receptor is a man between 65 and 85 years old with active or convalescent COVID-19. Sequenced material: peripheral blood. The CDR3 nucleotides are TGTGCCAGCAGCTACACGCTTGGGGGACAGGGGAGTTCTGGCTACACCTTC. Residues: CASSYTLGGQGSSGYTF. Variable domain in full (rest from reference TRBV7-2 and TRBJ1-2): GAGVSQSPSNKVTEKGKDVELRCDPISGHTALYWYRQSLGQGLEFLIYFQGNSAPDKSGLPSDRFSAERTGGSVSTLTIQRTQQEDSAVYLCASSYTLGGQGSSGYTFGSGTRLTVV.